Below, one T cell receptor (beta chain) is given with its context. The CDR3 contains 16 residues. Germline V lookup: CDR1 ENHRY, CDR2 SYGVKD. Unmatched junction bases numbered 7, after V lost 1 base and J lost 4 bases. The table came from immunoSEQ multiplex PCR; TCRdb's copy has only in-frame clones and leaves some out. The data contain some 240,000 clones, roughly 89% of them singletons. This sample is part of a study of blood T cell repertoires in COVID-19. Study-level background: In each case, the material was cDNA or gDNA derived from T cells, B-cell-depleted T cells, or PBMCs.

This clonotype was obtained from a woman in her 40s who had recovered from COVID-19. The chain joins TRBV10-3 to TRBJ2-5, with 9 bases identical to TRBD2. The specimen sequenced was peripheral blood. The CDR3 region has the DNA TGTGCCATCAGTGAGTTTGTAGCGGGGGCTGGAGAGACCCAGTACTTC. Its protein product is CAISEFVAGAGETQYF.